The 14 T cell receptor beta chains given below trace back to one sample, sequenced in a study of blood T cell repertoires in COVID-19 (TCRdb year 2020). Receptor amplification or capture employed the immunoSEQ multiplex PCR assay. What TCRdb holds here is the immuneACCESS table cut down to in-frame rearrangements. Part of the clones is not present; checked against another copy, under half of the missing clones reflect an unresolved V gene, and the others are unexplained. The sample table records roughly 360,000 clones; roughly 80% of these occur just once. The leading ten clones occupy over 4.5% of the sample. Sample: PBMCs or T cells enriched from blood (not recorded which). The origin of the receptors is a woman aged 45-65 years who had recovered from COVID-19.

The genes are TRBV11-2 and TRBJ1-4; 8 bases fit TRBD1. J was trimmed by 0 bases and V by 4 bases; bases with no gene match: 1. The CDR3 is 15 residues long. CDR1 is SGHAT and CDR2 is FQNNGV in the germline V gene. The CDR3 is CASSSQGATNEKLFF. The DNA of the CDR3 is TGTGCCAGCAGCTCACAGGGGGCAACTAATGAAAAACTGTTTTTT.

The count of this clone is one. The chain uses TRBV7-9 and TRBJ2-3, with 9 bases fitting TRBD1. The CDR3 is 14 residues long. V dropped 4 bases and J dropped 3; count of bases not matched to a gene: 2. CDR1 SEHNR and CDR2 FQNEAQ come from the germline V gene (reference sequence). The CDR3 loop is CASSYGQGTDTQYF. The CDR3 bases are TGTGCCAGCAGCTATGGACAGGGGACAGATACGCAGTATTTT.

The chain uses TRBV9 and TRBJ2-7; the D gene is possibly TRBD1 (6 bases). The CDR3 is 18 residues long. Trimming shortened V by 3 bases and J by 0 bases, and 22 bases separated the two germline ends. CDR1 and CDR2 from the germline V gene are SGDLS and YYNGEE. CDR3 region: CASSAHLGGTGISYEQYF. The CDR3 coding sequence is TGTGCCAGCAGCGCTCATTTGGGCGGAACAGGGATCTCCTACGAGCAGTACTTC. Complete variable domain (other parts from reference TRBV9 and TRBJ2-7): DSGVTQTPKHLITATGQRVTLRCSPRSGDLSVYWYQQSLDQGLQFLIQYYNGEERAKGNILERFSAQQFPDLHSELNLSSLELGDSALYFCASSAHLGGTGISYEQYFGPGTRLTVT.

Concerning this clone: Other DNA sequences of this sample code for an identical CDR3. The rearrangement uses TRBV29-1 and TRBJ1-1, with D possibly being TRBD1 (5 bases). The CDR3 spans 11 residues. CDR1 SQVTM and CDR2 ANQGSEA come from the germline V gene. With 6 bases removed from V and 1 base from J, the gap between germline ends came to 6 bases. CDR3 in amino acids: CSVDRNTEAFF. CDR3 bases: TGCAGCGTAGACAGGAACACTGAAGCTTTCTTT.

This chain uses TRBV7-2 with TRBJ2-1; 8 bases are a match to TRBD2. The J segment lost 13 bases and the V segment lost 8 bases, leaving 16 bases of the junction unmatched. CDR1 is SGHTA, CDR2 FQGNSA, per germline. The CDR3 spans 14 residues. CDR3 in DNA: TGTGCCAGCTCCCCCGGACTAGCTCGGGGCGGTCAGTTCTTC. This encodes CASSPGLARGGQFF.

The CDR3 loop reads CASSKTGKNCYTF. CDR3 sequence (DNA): TGTGCCAGCAGCAAAACAGGGAAGAATTGCTACACCTTC. This chain uses TRBV7-9 with TRBJ1-2; D possibly corresponds to TRBD1 (6 bases). V shed 5 bases and J shed 9 bases, with 16 bases lying between them. The CDR3 extends over 13 amino acids. Germline CDR1 SEHNR, CDR2 FQNEAQ (reference sequence).

This clone was seen a single time. The V gene is TRBV14, the J gene TRBJ2-5; tentative D call: TRBD1 (7 bases). The CDR3 totals 16 residues. V lost 4 bases, J lost 5 bases, and 20 bases lay in between. From germline, CDR1 is SGHDN and CDR2 FVKESK. The CDR3 DNA reads TGTGCCAGCAGCCGGGGCGGGACAGTCCGTCTTGAGACCCAGTACTTC. It is translated as CASSRGGTVRLETQYF.

V is TRBV10-3 and J is TRBJ2-1, with D maybe TRBD1 (5 bases). Trimming left V 9 bases short and J 9 bases short, with 12 bases between. The germline V gene encodes CDR1 ENHRY and CDR2 SYGVKD. The CDR3 loop spans 11 amino acids. In DNA, the CDR3 is TGTGCCATGGGGTTTGGGGCTGAGCAGTTCTTC. Its protein is CAMGFGAEQFF.

The chain uses TRBV28 and TRBJ2-2; TRBD2 agrees at 16 bases. The CDR3 totals 18 residues. Germline CDR1 is MDHEN and CDR2 is SYDVKM. The trim removed 3 bases at V and 6 bases at J, leaving 7 bases unmatched. The CDR3 DNA reads TGTGCCAGCAGTTTTTTCTTCGGGACTAGCGGGAGGGCCGGGGAGCTGTTTTTT. This gives the protein CASSFFFGTSGRAGELFF.

This clone appeared a few times. The chain uses TRBV19 and TRBJ1-5; D may be TRBD1 (6 bases). Trimming took 3 bases from V and 4 from J, leaving 16 bases between them. Germline loops: CDR1 LNHDA, CDR2 SQIVND (reference sequence). The CDR3 totals 16 residues. The CDR3 sequence: CASSMGPDRHNQPQHF. In DNA form, the CDR3 reads TGTGCCAGTAGTATGGGACCTGACAGGCATAATCAGCCCCAGCATTTT.

V gene TRBV5-6 combines with J gene TRBJ1-1; D uncertain. Trimming removed 4 bases from V and 3 bases from J, with 16 bases in between. The length of the CDR3 is 15 residues. From germline, CDR1 is SGHDT and CDR2 YYEEEE. CDR3 amino acids: CASSHSVTADTEAFF. CDR3 DNA sequence: TGTGCCAGCAGCCACTCGGTGACGGCGGACACTGAAGCTTTCTTT.

The rearrangement uses TRBV5-1 and TRBJ2-2; D is possibly TRBD2 (6 bases). CDR1 and CDR2 (germline): SGHRS, YFSETQ. V lost 1 base and J lost 3, with 7 bases in between. This CDR3 region has 14 residues. The CDR3 DNA reads TGCGCCAGCAGCTTGTCGGGAGACACCGGGGAGCTGTTTTTT. It translates to CASSLSGDTGELFF.

The J gene is TRBJ1-2, the V gene TRBV29-1; possibly TRBD1 for D (6 bases). The CDR3 loop spans 12 amino acids. V lost 5 bases and J 8 bases, leaving 15 bases between the germline ends. CDR1 and CDR2 from the germline V gene are SQVTM and ANQGSEA. DNA for the CDR3: TGCAGCGTTACTATAACAGGGCAGGGCTACACCTTC. The encoded protein is CSVTITGQGYTF.

This clone was detected only once. The J gene is TRBJ2-1, the V gene TRBV4-3, with D possibly being TRBD2 (7 bases). Per the germline V gene, CDR1 is LGHNA and CDR2 is YSLEER. Trimming removed 4 bases from V and 5 bases from J, with 18 bases in between. The CDR3 length is 16 residues. Here the CDR3 DNA reads TGCGCCAGCAGCCCTGGAGGGGGGGGCCTGGACAATGAGCAGTTCTTC. Amino acid sequence: CASSPGGGGLDNEQFF.